This TCR beta chain is from a study of breast tumors, draining lymph nodes, adjacent tissues. Study-wide points: Tumor TCR diversity was below lymph nodes but above nontumor tissue. Compared with basal-like, luminal-like tumors shared significantly more repertoire with nontumor tissue. The lymph node origin of tumor T cells was framed as consistent with a hypothesis, not demonstrated.

TCRdb reanalysed the multiplex PCR reads using MiXCR and keeps one entry per CDR3 protein. The table shows under 80,000 distinct CDR3 sequences, with around two fifths occurring only once. Comment on this clonotype: What it recognizes is unknown.

Trimming took 1 base from V and 7 from J; bases not matched to a gene: 11. Germline CDR1 and CDR2: DFQATT and SNEGSKA (reference sequence). The CDR3 length is 16 residues. This TCR was sampled from a female donor with breast cancer. Some clones in this sample may be carry-over from other donors' samples. The sequenced material came from breast tumor tissue. The rearrangement uses TRBV20-1 and TRBJ2-1; 9 nucleotides line up with TRBD1. The CDR3 is CSARGTGAGNSNEQFF. In DNA, the CDR3 is TGCAGTGCTAGAGGGACAGGGGCCGGGAATAGTAATGAGCAGTTCTTC.